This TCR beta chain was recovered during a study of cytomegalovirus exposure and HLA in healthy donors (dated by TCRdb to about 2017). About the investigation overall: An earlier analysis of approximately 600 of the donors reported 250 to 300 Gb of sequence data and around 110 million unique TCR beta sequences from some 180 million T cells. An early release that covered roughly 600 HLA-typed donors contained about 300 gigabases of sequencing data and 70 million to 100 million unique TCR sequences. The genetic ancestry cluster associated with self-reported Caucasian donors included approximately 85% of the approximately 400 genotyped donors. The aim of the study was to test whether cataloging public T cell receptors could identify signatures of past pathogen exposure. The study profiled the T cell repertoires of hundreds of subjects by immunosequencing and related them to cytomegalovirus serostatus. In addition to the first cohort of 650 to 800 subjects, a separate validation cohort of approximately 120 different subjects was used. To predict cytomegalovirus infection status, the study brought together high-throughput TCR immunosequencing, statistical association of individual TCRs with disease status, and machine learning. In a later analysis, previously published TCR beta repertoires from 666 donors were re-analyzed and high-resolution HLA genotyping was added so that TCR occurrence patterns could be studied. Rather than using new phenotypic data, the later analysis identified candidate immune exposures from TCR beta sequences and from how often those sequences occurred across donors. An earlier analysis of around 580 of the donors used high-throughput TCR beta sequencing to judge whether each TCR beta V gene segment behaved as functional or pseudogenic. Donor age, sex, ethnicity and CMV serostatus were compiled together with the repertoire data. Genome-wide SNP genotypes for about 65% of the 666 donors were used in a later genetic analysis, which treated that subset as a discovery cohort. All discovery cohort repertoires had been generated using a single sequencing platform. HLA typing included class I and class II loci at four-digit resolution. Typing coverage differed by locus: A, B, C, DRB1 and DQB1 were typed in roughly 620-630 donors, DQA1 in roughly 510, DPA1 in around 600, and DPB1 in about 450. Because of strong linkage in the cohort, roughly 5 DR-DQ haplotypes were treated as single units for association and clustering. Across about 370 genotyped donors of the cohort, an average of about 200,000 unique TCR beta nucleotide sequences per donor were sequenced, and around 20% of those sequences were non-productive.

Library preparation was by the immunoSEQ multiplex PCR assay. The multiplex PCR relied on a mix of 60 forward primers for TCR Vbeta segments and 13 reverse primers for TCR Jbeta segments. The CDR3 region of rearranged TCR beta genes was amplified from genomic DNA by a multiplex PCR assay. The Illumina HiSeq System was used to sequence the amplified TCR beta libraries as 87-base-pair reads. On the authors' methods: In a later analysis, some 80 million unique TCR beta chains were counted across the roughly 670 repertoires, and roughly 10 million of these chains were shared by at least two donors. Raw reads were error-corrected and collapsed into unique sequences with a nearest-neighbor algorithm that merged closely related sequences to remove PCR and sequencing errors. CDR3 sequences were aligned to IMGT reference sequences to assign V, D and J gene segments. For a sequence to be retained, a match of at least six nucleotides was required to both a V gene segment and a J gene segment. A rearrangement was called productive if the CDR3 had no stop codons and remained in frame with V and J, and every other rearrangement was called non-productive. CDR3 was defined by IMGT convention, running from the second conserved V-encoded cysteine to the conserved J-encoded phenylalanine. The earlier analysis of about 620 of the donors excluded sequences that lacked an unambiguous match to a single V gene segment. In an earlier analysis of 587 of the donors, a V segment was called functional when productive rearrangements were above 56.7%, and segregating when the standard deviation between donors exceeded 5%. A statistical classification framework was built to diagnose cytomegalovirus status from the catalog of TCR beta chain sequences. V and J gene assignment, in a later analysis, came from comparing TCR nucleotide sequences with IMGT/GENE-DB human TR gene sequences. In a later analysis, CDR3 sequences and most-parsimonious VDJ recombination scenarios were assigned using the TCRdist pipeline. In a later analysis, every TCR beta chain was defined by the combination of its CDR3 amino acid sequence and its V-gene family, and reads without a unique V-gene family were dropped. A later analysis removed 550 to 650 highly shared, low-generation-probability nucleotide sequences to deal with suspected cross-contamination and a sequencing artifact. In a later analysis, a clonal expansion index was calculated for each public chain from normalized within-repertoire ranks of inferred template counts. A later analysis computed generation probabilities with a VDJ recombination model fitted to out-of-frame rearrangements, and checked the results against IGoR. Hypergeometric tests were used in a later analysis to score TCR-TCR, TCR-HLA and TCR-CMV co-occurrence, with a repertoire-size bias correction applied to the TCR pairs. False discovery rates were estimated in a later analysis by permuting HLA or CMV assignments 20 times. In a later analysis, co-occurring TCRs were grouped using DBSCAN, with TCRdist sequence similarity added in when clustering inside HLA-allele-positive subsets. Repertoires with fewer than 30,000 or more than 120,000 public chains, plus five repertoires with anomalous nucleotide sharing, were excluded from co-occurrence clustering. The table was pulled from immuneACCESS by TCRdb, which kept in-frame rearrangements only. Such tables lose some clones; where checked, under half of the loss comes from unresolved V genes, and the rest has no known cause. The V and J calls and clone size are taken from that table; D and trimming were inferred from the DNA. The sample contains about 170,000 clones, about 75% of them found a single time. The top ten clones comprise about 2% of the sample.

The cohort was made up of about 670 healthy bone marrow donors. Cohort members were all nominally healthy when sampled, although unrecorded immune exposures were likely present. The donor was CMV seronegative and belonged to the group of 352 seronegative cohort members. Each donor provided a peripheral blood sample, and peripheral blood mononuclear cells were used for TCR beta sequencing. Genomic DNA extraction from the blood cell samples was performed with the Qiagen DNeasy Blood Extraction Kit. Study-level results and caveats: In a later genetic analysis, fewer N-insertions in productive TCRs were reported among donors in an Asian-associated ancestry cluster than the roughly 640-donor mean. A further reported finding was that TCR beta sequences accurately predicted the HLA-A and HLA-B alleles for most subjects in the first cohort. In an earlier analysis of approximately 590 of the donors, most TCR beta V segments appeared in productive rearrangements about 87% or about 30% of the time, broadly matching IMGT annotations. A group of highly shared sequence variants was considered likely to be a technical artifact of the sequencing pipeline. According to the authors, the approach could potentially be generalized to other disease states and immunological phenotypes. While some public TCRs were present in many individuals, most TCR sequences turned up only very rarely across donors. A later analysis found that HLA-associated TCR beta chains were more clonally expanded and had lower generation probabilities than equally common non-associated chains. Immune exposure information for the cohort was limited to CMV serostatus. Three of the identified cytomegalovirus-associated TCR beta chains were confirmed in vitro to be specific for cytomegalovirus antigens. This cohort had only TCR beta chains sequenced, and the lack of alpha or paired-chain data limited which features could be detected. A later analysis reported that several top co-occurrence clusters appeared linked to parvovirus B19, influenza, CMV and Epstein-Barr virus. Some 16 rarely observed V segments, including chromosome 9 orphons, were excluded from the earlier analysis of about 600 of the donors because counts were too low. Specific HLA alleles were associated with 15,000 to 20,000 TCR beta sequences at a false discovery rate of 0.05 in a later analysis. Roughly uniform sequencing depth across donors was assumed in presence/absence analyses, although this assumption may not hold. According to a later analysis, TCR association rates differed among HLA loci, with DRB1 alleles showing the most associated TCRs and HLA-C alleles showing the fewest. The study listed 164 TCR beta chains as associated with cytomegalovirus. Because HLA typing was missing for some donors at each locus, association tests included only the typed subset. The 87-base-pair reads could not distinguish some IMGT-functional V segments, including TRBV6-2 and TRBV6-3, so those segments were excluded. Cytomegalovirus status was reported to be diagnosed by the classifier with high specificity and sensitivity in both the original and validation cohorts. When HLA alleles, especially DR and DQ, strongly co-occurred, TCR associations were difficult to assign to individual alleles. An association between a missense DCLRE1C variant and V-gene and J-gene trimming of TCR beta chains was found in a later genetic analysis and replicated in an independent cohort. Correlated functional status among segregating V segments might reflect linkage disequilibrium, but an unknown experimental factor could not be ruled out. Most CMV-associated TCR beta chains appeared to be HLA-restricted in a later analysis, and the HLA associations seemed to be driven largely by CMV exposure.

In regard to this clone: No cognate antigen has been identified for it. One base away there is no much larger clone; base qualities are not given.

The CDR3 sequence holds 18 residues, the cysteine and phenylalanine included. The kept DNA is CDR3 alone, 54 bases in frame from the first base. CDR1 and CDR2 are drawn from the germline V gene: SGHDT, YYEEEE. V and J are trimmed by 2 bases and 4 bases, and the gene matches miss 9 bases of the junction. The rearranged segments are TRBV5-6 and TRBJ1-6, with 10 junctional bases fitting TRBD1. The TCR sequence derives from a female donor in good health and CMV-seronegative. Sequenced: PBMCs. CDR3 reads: CASSFSTTDRGYNSPLHF. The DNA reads TGTGCCAGCAGCTTTAGCACAACGGACAGGGGGTATAATTCACCCCTCCACTTT.